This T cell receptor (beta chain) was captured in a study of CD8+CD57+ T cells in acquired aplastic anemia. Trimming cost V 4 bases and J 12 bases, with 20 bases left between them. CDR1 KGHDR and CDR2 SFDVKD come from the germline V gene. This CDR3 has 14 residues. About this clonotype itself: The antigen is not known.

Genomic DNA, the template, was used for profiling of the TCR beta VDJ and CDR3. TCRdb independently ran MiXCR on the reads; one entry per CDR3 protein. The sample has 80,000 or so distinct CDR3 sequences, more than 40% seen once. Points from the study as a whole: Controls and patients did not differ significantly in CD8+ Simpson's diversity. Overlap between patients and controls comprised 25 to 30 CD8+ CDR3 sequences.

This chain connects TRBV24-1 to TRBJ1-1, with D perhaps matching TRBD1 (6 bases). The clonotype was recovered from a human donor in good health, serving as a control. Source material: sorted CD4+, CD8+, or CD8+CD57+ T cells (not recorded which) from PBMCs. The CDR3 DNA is TGTGCCACCAGTGAGTACTCGGACAGTGTGGGAACTTTCTTT. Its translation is CATSEYSDSVGTFF.